These T cell receptor beta chains were read from a single sample in a study of cytomegalovirus exposure and HLA in healthy donors. Assay used: immunoSEQ multiplex PCR; TCRdb lists only in-frame clones, some missing. This sample has 180,000 or so clones, with 75% to 90% found just once. Sequencing used PBMCs. The source of these receptors is a man in his late teens or twenties in good health and CMV-seropositive. CDR3s include the opening cysteine and the closing phenylalanine or tryptophan. Each record gives: CDR3 protein, CDR3 DNA, clone size, V gene, D gene, J gene. A D gene is named only where the DNA matches it firmly. Rows give clone size only sometimes, using once, few, many, or a class for an expanded clone.

CDR3 protein: CASSDSQGGYNEQFF
CDR3 DNA: TGTGCCAGCAGTGACTCACAGGGGGGCTACAATGAGCAGTTCTTC
clone size: .
V gene: TRBV6-4
D gene: TRBD1
J gene: TRBJ2-1

CDR3 protein: CASSGVTQYF
CDR3 DNA: TGTGCCAGCAGTGGCGTTACGCAGTATTTT
clone size: .
V gene: TRBV6-1
D gene: .
J gene: TRBJ2-3

CDR3 protein: CASSENLGQVIKMPTEAFF
CDR3 DNA: TGTGCCAGCAGCGAGAACTTGGGACAGGTAATCAAAATGCCCACTGAAGCTTTCTTT
clone size: few
V gene: TRBV21-1
D gene: .
J gene: TRBJ1-1

CDR3 protein: CASSVQVLTGELFF
CDR3 DNA: TGCGCCAGCAGCGTCCAGGTTTTAACCGGGGAGCTGTTTTTT
clone size: .
V gene: TRBV5-1
D gene: .
J gene: TRBJ2-2

CDR3 protein: CASSFQAGNSNQPQHF
CDR3 DNA: TGTGCCAGCAGTTTCCAGGCAGGGAATAGCAATCAGCCCCAGCATTTT
clone size: .
V gene: TRBV28
D gene: .
J gene: TRBJ1-5

CDR3 protein: CASSRGGKSFGTEAFF
CDR3 DNA: TGTGCCAGCAGCAGGGGGGGAAAATCTTTCGGCACTGAAGCTTTCTTT
clone size: .
V gene: TRBV21-1
D gene: .
J gene: TRBJ1-1

CDR3 protein: CASSFGGDEQFF
CDR3 DNA: TGTGCCAGCAGCTTCGGAGGTGATGAGCAGTTCTTC
clone size: .
V gene: TRBV5-6
D gene: .
J gene: TRBJ2-1

CDR3 protein: CASSTGTTISEKLFF
CDR3 DNA: TGTGCCAGCAGTACCGGGACAACAATTTCTGAAAAACTGTTTTTT
clone size: .
V gene: TRBV2
D gene: .
J gene: TRBJ1-4

CDR3 protein: CATSRAAGTEAFF
CDR3 DNA: TGTGCCACCAGCAGAGCCGCAGGGACTGAAGCTTTCTTT
clone size: .
V gene: TRBV15
D gene: .
J gene: TRBJ1-1

CDR3 protein: CASSRGCRNTEAFF
CDR3 DNA: TGCGCCAGCAGTCGGGGCTGCAGGAACACTGAAGCTTTCTTT
clone size: once
V gene: TRBV23-1
D gene: .
J gene: TRBJ1-1

CDR3 protein: CASSADRGNSPLHF
CDR3 DNA: TGTGCCAGCAGTGCGGACAGGGGCAATTCACCCCTCCACTTT
clone size: .
V gene: TRBV2
D gene: TRBD1
J gene: TRBJ1-6

CDR3 protein: CASSFAAFNNEQFF
CDR3 DNA: TGTGCCAGCAGCTTCGCAGCGTTCAACAATGAGCAGTTCTTC
clone size: .
V gene: TRBV11-2
D gene: .
J gene: TRBJ2-1

CDR3 protein: CASSRTWDEKLFF
CDR3 DNA: TGTGCCAGCAGCCGGACATGGGATGAAAAACTGTTTTTT
clone size: few
V gene: TRBV7-9
D gene: .
J gene: TRBJ1-4

CDR3 protein: CASSEDSDYGYTF
CDR3 DNA: TGTGCCAGCAGTGAGGACAGTGACTATGGCTACACCTTC
clone size: .
V gene: TRBV6-1
D gene: .
J gene: TRBJ1-2

CDR3 protein: CASRDTGFYGYTF
CDR3 DNA: TGTGCCAGCAGAGACACAGGGTTCTATGGCTACACCTTC
clone size: .
V gene: TRBV6-5
D gene: .
J gene: TRBJ1-2

CDR3 protein: CAWSVSGGAYEQFF
CDR3 DNA: TGTGCCTGGAGTGTAAGCGGGGGGGCGTATGAGCAGTTCTTC
clone size: .
V gene: TRBV30
D gene: TRBD2
J gene: TRBJ2-1

CDR3 protein: CASSLSPGQVGYNEQFF
CDR3 DNA: TGTGCCAGCAGCTTAAGCCCGGGACAGGTTGGCTACAATGAGCAGTTCTTC
clone size: .
V gene: TRBV7-9
D gene: TRBD1
J gene: TRBJ2-1

CDR3 protein: CASSLAPGLKNSPLHF
CDR3 DNA: TGTGCCAGCAGCTTAGCCCCGGGACTGAAGAATTCACCCCTCCACTTT
clone size: .
V gene: TRBV7-2
D gene: .
J gene: TRBJ1-6

CDR3 protein: CASLYQLDNEQFF
CDR3 DNA: TGCGCCAGCCTATATCAACTCGACAATGAGCAGTTCTTC
clone size: .
V gene: TRBV10-2
D gene: .
J gene: TRBJ2-1

CDR3 protein: CASSLRQGVMTGELFF
CDR3 DNA: TGTGCCAGCAGCTTACGGCAAGGGGTAATGACCGGGGAGCTGTTTTTT
clone size: .
V gene: TRBV11-2
D gene: .
J gene: TRBJ2-2

CDR3 protein: CASGAGQGKQPQHF
CDR3 DNA: TGTGCTAGTGGGGCAGGACAGGGGAAGCAGCCCCAGCATTTT
clone size: .
V gene: TRBV12-5
D gene: TRBD1
J gene: TRBJ1-5

CDR3 protein: CAWSVGRGAYEQYF
CDR3 DNA: TGTGCCTGGAGTGTGGGGCGGGGCGCCTACGAGCAGTACTTC
clone size: .
V gene: TRBV30
D gene: .
J gene: TRBJ2-7

CDR3 protein: CSSTTGVDYGYTF
CDR3 DNA: TGCAGCTCTACGACAGGGGTCGACTATGGCTACACCTTC
clone size: .
V gene: TRBV29-1
D gene: TRBD1
J gene: TRBJ1-2

CDR3 protein: CASSRRPSTDTQYF
CDR3 DNA: TGTGCCAGCAGTCGCAGGCCGAGCACAGATACGCAGTATTTT
clone size: .
V gene: TRBV6-5
D gene: .
J gene: TRBJ2-3

CDR3 protein: CSSSSAPYYEQYF
CDR3 DNA: TGTTCCAGCAGCTCAGCCCCCTACTACGAGCAGTACTTC
clone size: .
V gene: TRBV7-9
D gene: .
J gene: TRBJ2-7

CDR3 protein: CAISGVASGESDTQYF
CDR3 DNA: TGTGCCATCAGTGGGGTAGCGAGCGGGGAGTCAGATACGCAGTATTTT
clone size: .
V gene: TRBV10-3
D gene: TRBD2
J gene: TRBJ2-3

CDR3 protein: CASSVGAGLGNEQFF
CDR3 DNA: TGTGCCAGCAGCGTAGGGGCAGGGTTGGGCAATGAGCAGTTCTTC
clone size: .
V gene: TRBV9
D gene: .
J gene: TRBJ2-1

CDR3 protein: CASSLLGGGETQYF
CDR3 DNA: TGTGCCAGCAGCTTACTAGGGGGCGGAGAGACCCAGTACTTC
clone size: .
V gene: TRBV7-6
D gene: TRBD1
J gene: TRBJ2-5

CDR3 protein: CSSSPSAGRGDTGELFF
CDR3 DNA: TGTTCCAGCAGCCCCTCCGCCGGCAGGGGCGACACCGGGGAGCTGTTTTTT
clone size: .
V gene: TRBV7-9
D gene: .
J gene: TRBJ2-2

CDR3 protein: CSVGRGVGPDTQYF
CDR3 DNA: TGCAGCGTTGGTCGCGGGGTGGGCCCAGATACGCAGTATTTT
clone size: .
V gene: TRBV29-1
D gene: .
J gene: TRBJ2-3

CDR3 protein: CASSFGGYTDTQYF
CDR3 DNA: TGTGCCAGCAGCTTCGGCGGGTACACAGATACGCAGTATTTT
clone size: .
V gene: TRBV7-2
D gene: .
J gene: TRBJ2-3

CDR3 protein: CASSLGQNIYGYTF
CDR3 DNA: TGTGCCAGCAGCTTAGGGCAGAACATCTATGGCTACACCTTC
clone size: .
V gene: TRBV7-9
D gene: .
J gene: TRBJ1-2

CDR3 protein: CASSVSGQLGETQYF
CDR3 DNA: TGTGCCAGCAGCGTTTCGGGACAGTTGGGAGAGACCCAGTACTTC
clone size: .
V gene: TRBV9
D gene: TRBD1
J gene: TRBJ2-5

CDR3 protein: CASSSKVAGGIQETQYF
CDR3 DNA: TGTGCCAGCAGCTCGAAAGTAGCGGGGGGAATCCAAGAGACCCAGTACTTC
clone size: .
V gene: TRBV7-2
D gene: TRBD2
J gene: TRBJ2-5

CDR3 protein: CASSRITGFNEKLFF
CDR3 DNA: TGTGCCAGCAGCCGAATTACAGGGTTTAATGAAAAACTGTTTTTT
clone size: .
V gene: TRBV14
D gene: .
J gene: TRBJ1-4

CDR3 protein: CASTNSGNTIYF
CDR3 DNA: TGTGCCAGCACTAACAGTGGAAACACCATATATTTT
clone size: few
V gene: TRBV2
D gene: .
J gene: TRBJ1-3

CDR3 protein: CASSLDPTLRGTEQYF
CDR3 DNA: TGTGCCAGCAGCTTAGACCCAACTTTAAGGGGGACCGAGCAGTACTTC
clone size: .
V gene: TRBV7-2
D gene: .
J gene: TRBJ2-7

CDR3 protein: CAIWRGVYEQYF
CDR3 DNA: TGTGCCATCTGGCGGGGGGTTTACGAGCAGTACTTC
clone size: few
V gene: TRBV10-3
D gene: TRBD2
J gene: TRBJ2-7

CDR3 protein: CASRTDSEAGELFF
CDR3 DNA: TGTGCCAGCAGGACGGACAGTGAGGCCGGGGAGCTGTTTTTT
clone size: .
V gene: TRBV7-9
D gene: .
J gene: TRBJ2-2

CDR3 protein: CASSAPGMTYGYTF
CDR3 DNA: TGTGCCAGCAGTGCCCCCGGGATGACCTATGGCTACACCTTC
clone size: .
V gene: TRBV25-1
D gene: .
J gene: TRBJ1-2

CDR3 protein: CASSRGGSSGANVLTF
CDR3 DNA: TGTGCCAGTAGTCGGGGTGGAAGCTCTGGGGCCAACGTCCTGACTTTC
clone size: .
V gene: TRBV19
D gene: .
J gene: TRBJ2-6

CDR3 protein: CASSLPGTERDPTGYNEQFF
CDR3 DNA: TGCGCCAGCAGCCTACCAGGGACGGAGCGGGACCCTACAGGCTACAATGAGCAGTTCTTC
clone size: .
V gene: TRBV4-1
D gene: TRBD2
J gene: TRBJ2-1

CDR3 protein: CASSLGQGSDYGYTF
CDR3 DNA: TGTGCCAGCAGCTTAGGGCAGGGGAGCGACTATGGCTACACCTTC
clone size: .
V gene: TRBV7-2
D gene: .
J gene: TRBJ1-2

CDR3 protein: CSVVLAGGWYQETQYF
CDR3 DNA: TGCAGCGTGGTTCTAGCGGGGGGGTGGTACCAAGAGACCCAGTACTTC
clone size: .
V gene: TRBV29-1
D gene: TRBD2
J gene: TRBJ2-5

CDR3 protein: CASASEGSTTYEQYF
CDR3 DNA: TGTGCCAGTGCCTCGGAGGGATCCACAACCTACGAGCAGTACTTC
clone size: .
V gene: TRBV19
D gene: .
J gene: TRBJ2-7

CDR3 protein: CATSPPSGANEKLFF
CDR3 DNA: TGTGCCACCAGCCCGCCTTCAGGGGCGAATGAAAAACTGTTTTTT
clone size: .
V gene: TRBV15
D gene: .
J gene: TRBJ1-4

CDR3 protein: CASSQRTSGEYNEQFF
CDR3 DNA: TGCGCCAGCAGCCAAAGGACTAGCGGGGAATACAATGAGCAGTTCTTC
clone size: .
V gene: TRBV4-1
D gene: TRBD2
J gene: TRBJ2-1

CDR3 protein: CASSSAGGARDGYTF
CDR3 DNA: TGCGCCAGCAGCTCAGCGGGGGGGGCACGGGATGGCTACACCTTC
clone size: .
V gene: TRBV5-1
D gene: .
J gene: TRBJ1-2

CDR3 protein: CASSFDREEYF
CDR3 DNA: TGTGCCAGCAGTTTCGACAGGGAGGAGTACTTC
clone size: .
V gene: TRBV28
D gene: .
J gene: TRBJ2-7

CDR3 protein: CASSPPLGQGGETQYF
CDR3 DNA: TGTGCCAGCAGCCCACCATTGGGACAGGGAGGGGAGACCCAGTACTTC
clone size: once
V gene: TRBV9
D gene: TRBD1
J gene: TRBJ2-5

CDR3 protein: CASSQTAGGRSYNEQFF
CDR3 DNA: TGCGCCAGCAGCCAAACAGCGGGGGGCAGATCCTACAATGAGCAGTTCTTC
clone size: .
V gene: TRBV4-3
D gene: TRBD2
J gene: TRBJ2-1

CDR3 protein: CASSYSGTASTDTQYF
CDR3 DNA: TGTGCCAGCAGTTACTCGGGGACAGCTAGCACAGATACGCAGTATTTT
clone size: .
V gene: TRBV6-6
D gene: TRBD1
J gene: TRBJ2-3